This T cell receptor beta chain is drawn from a study of neurological immune-mediated disorders. Trimming took off 6 bases at V and 0 bases at J, with 13 bases between the two ends. The CDR3 sequence is 14 residues long. Looked up from germline, CDR1 is SQVTM and CDR2 is ANQGSEA. This clonotype has just a few counts. Its specificity is unknown. For the unsorted libraries, 2 million PBMCs stored at -80 C served as input. In each sequencing run, over 160 million TCR-beta sequences were generated from 15-18 subjects. A single record per CDR3 protein comes from TCRdb applying MiXCR to the 5' RACE reads. Here the sample spans 50,000 to 55,000 distinct CDR3 sequences, about a tenth being singletons. Whole-study results and caveats: HTLV-1-associated myelopathy displayed the greatest TCR clonal expansion, and multiple sclerosis exhibited the smallest, lower than that of healthy controls. The expanded clones of different subjects shared no CDR3 amino acid sequences (suggesting private repertoires in all groups).

What was sequenced was PBMCs. The origin of this receptor is a man in his 70s with HTLV-1-associated myelopathy (HAM/TSP). J is TRBJ2-3 and V is TRBV29-1; D is ambiguous. As DNA, the CDR3 is TGCAGCGTGGAGACCGGCGATAGCACAGATACGCAGTATTTT. Translating gives CSVETGDSTDTQYF.